A single sample is the source of the 19 T cell receptor beta chains below, sequenced in a study of early T cells in non-severe SARS-CoV-2 infection. TCRdb reprocessed the 5' RACE reads with MiXCR, giving one entry per CDR3 protein. The data hold approximately 99,000 distinct CDR3 sequences, with 9% to 13% observed a single time. Specimen: whole blood. The source is an adult who was a healthcare worker with PCR-confirmed SARS-CoV-2 infection or an uninfected control (not recorded which).

This clonotype was detected only a few times. The chain joins TRBV6-2 or TRBV6-3 to TRBJ1-1; 7 bases are a match to TRBD1. Germline V gene data show CDR1 as MNHEY and CDR2 as SVGEGT. The CDR3 is 13 amino acids. V trimming: 8 bases; J trimming: 4 bases; junction bases outside the gene matches: 7. CDR3 in amino acids: CASGRQGPTEAFF. The CDR3, as DNA: TGTGCCAGCGGTAGACAGGGTCCCACTGAAGCTTTCTTT.

The rearrangement links TRBV21-1 to TRBJ1-3; TRBD1 was called by the table and not checked on the DNA. TRBV21-1 is a listed pseudogene. CDR3 size: 15 residues. The CDR3 DNA reads TGTGCCAGCAGCAGGTTACAGGGGCGCATAAACACCATATATTTT. This encodes CASSRLQGRINTIYF.

The rearrangement joins TRBV6-5 to TRBJ1-6; 9 bases are shared with TRBD1. V lost 6 bases and J lost 10; bases outside the gene matches: 7. The CDR3 is 14 amino acids. The germline V gene encodes CDR1 MNHEY and CDR2 SVGAGI. CDR3 region: CASSRDRANSPLHF. CDR3 in DNA: TGTGCCAGCAGCCGGGACAGGGCAAACTCACCCCTCCACTTT.

The chain joins TRBV2 to TRBJ2-2; D call uncertain. Deletions cut 6 bases from V and 7 bases from J, with 9 bases between. Germline V gene data show CDR1 as SNHLY and CDR2 as FYNNEI. There are 12 residues in the CDR3. CDR3 sequence (DNA): TGTGCCAGCAGGGCCTGGAGCGGGGAGCTGTTTTTT. It yields the protein CASRAWSGELFF.

This chain connects TRBV3-1 to TRBJ1-2; 10 bases map to TRBD1. Germline CDR1 reads LGHDT; CDR2 reads YNNKEL (reference sequence). Germline trimming cut 2 bases from V and 5 bases from J; bases unmatched to any gene: 5. The CDR3 runs 15 residues. CDR3 loop: CASSQRDRGFYGYTF. The CDR3 bases are TGTGCCAGCAGCCAAAGGGACAGGGGATTTTATGGCTACACCTTC.

This clonotype was detected a few times. V and J are TRBV12-3 or TRBV12-4 and TRBJ1-6; D uncertain. With 6 bases removed from V and 6 bases from J, the gap between germline ends came to 9 bases. This CDR3 spans 13 amino acids. CDR3 sequence: CASRPGFNSPLHF. The CDR3 nucleotides read TGTGCCAGCAGACCGGGATTTAATTCACCCCTCCACTTT.

This chain joins TRBV20-1 and TRBJ2-7, with 7 bases that match TRBD2. Germline trimming cut 2 bases from V and 0 bases from J; bases unmatched to any gene: 10. CDR3 length: 16 residues. CDR1 is DFQATT, CDR2 SNEGSKA, per germline (reference sequence). The CDR3 here is CSARPQISGDSYEQYF. In DNA, the CDR3 is TGCAGTGCTAGACCCCAGATCAGCGGGGACTCCTACGAGCAGTACTTC.

This clonotype showed up many times. V is TRBV6-1 and J is TRBJ2-1; TRBD1 is a possible D gene (6 bases). With 3 bases removed from V and 0 bases from J, the gap between germline ends came to 12 bases. The CDR3 extends over 16 amino acids. Germline V gives CDR1 MNHNS, CDR2 SASEGT. The CDR3 sequence is CASSESGASSYNEQFF. In nucleotides, the CDR3 is TGTGCCAGCAGTGAGTCAGGGGCTAGCTCCTACAATGAGCAGTTCTTC.

This clonotype was seen many times. This chain links TRBV13 with TRBJ1-2; tentative D call: TRBD1 (5 bases). Germline V CDR1 and CDR2: PRHDT, FYEKMQ (reference sequence). This CDR3 has 14 residues. V was clipped by 3 bases and J by 4 bases, with 12 bases between them. The CDR3 reads CASSLDTQGYGYTF. CDR3 sequence (DNA): TGTGCCAGCAGCTTGGACACCCAAGGCTATGGCTACACCTTC.

Many counts were recorded for this clonotype. The chain employs TRBV5-1 and TRBJ2-1, with 10 bases identical to TRBD2. The CDR3 is made up of 23 amino acids. V trimming: 1 base; J trimming: 3 bases; junction bases outside the gene matches: 25. Germline V CDR1 and CDR2: SGHRS, YFSETQ. CDR3 sequence: CASSLLEGLAGVAYPSFYNEQFF. CDR3 coding DNA: TGCGCCAGCAGCTTGCTCGAAGGGCTAGCGGGGGTCGCGTATCCCTCCTTCTACAATGAGCAGTTCTTC. The full variable domain, its missing parts supplied by reference TRBV5-1 and TRBJ2-1, is KAGVTQTPRYLIKTRGQQVTLSCSPISGHRSVSWYQQTPGQGLQFLFEYFSETQRNKGNFPGRFSGRQFSNSRSEMNVSTLELGDSALYLCASSLLEGLAGVAYPSFYNEQFFGPGTRLTVL.

V and J are TRBV3-1 and TRBJ2-3, with 9 bases that match TRBD2. V shed 4 bases and J 8 bases; nucleotides not matched to a gene: 1. The germline V gene has CDR1 LGHDT and CDR2 YNNKEL (reference sequence). CDR3 length equals 12 residues. The CDR3, as DNA: TGTGCCAGCAGCCCACTAGCGGGTACGCAGTATTTT. As protein: CASSPLAGTQYF.

This clonotype appeared a few times. V and J are TRBV29-1 and TRBJ1-1; 11 bases match TRBD1. Germline values: CDR1 SQVTM, CDR2 ANQGSEA. Losses at the gene ends were 6 bases for V and 7 bases for J; bases not matched to a gene: 4. The CDR3 length is 12 residues. The CDR3 sequence is CSVDRGRNEAFF. DNA for the CDR3: TGCAGCGTGGACAGGGGGCGCAATGAAGCTTTCTTT.

This clonotype appeared a few times. The V call is TRBV6-2 or TRBV6-3, the J call TRBJ2-5, with a tentative D call TRBD1 (5 bases). V gave up 5 bases and J gave up 2 bases, with 15 bases separating them. The CDR3 is 15 residues long. Germline CDR1 is MNHEY and CDR2 is SVGEGT. The CDR3 sequence is CASSPSGSAQETQYF. CDR3 DNA: TGTGCCAGCAGTCCCTCAGGGTCCGCACAAGAGACCCAGTACTTC.

This clonotype showed up many times. The chain links TRBV13 to TRBJ2-6; 8 bases fit TRBD1. Germline loops: CDR1 PRHDT, CDR2 FYEKMQ (reference sequence). Trimming cost V 4 bases and J 0 bases; bases outside gene matches: 8. The CDR3 contains 18 residues. For the CDR3, the DNA is TGTGCCAGCAGCTCGACAGGGGATCCCTTCTCTGGGGCCAACGTCCTGACTTTC. It is translated as CASSSTGDPFSGANVLTF.

This clonotype was detected a few times. V and J are TRBV7-9 and TRBJ2-2; possibly TRBD2 for D (5 bases). CDR3 length equals 18 residues. Germline CDR1 SEHNR, CDR2 FQNEAQ (reference sequence). V was trimmed by 1 base and J by 1 base, leaving 16 bases between them. In DNA, the CDR3 is TGTGCCAGCAGCTTAGTAGGTGGGAGTTGGCTGAACACCGGGGAGCTGTTTTTT. It encodes CASSLVGGSWLNTGELFF. Looking up the rest from reference TRBV7-9 and TRBJ2-2 gives the full variable domain: DTGVSQNPRHKITKRGQNVTFRCDPISEHNRLYWYRQTLGQGPEFLTYFQNEAQLEKSRLLSDRFSAERPKGSFSTLEIQRTEQGDSAMYLCASSLVGGSWLNTGELFFGEGSRLTVL.

This clonotype was recorded at least ten times. V usage is TRBV11-1 and J usage is TRBJ2-1; D remains ambiguous. The ends were cut back, 5 bases at V and 3 bases at J, with 20 bases in the middle. CDR3 length equals 17 residues. Germline lookup yields CDR1 SGHAT and CDR2 FQDESV (reference sequence). In DNA form, the CDR3 reads TGTGCCAGCAGCGACGGTAGGTTAGATCCGAGCTACAATGAGCAGTTCTTC. It yields the protein CASSDGRLDPSYNEQFF.

In nucleotides, the CDR3 is TGTGCCAGCAGTTACCCTCACAGGGCTTACAACTATGGCTACACCTTC. Protein sequence: CASSYPHRAYNYGYTF. The rearrangement joins TRBV6-2 or TRBV6-3 to TRBJ1-2, with D perhaps matching TRBD1 (6 bases). V was pared by 2 bases and J by 2 bases, with 15 bases between. CDR1 is MNHEY, CDR2 SVGEGT, per germline. The CDR3 covers 16 residues.

This clonotype was seen ten or more times. This rearrangement joins TRBV11-2 to TRBJ2-1; 8 bases are a match to TRBD2. Germline loops: CDR1 SGHAT, CDR2 FQNNGV. The V segment lost 7 bases and the J segment 12 bases; nucleotides outside the gene matches: 5. CDR3 length: 11 amino acids. In DNA form, the CDR3 reads TGTGCCAGCAACGACGGACTAGCGCAGTTCTTC. This codes for CASNDGLAQFF.

This clonotype occurred a few times. The chain couples TRBV6-5 to TRBJ2-2, with D perhaps matching TRBD1 or TRBD2 (5 bases each). Deletions cut 3 bases from V and 5 bases from J, with 13 bases between. CDR3 length equals 15 residues. Germline V CDR1 and CDR2: MNHEY, SVGAGI. The chain's CDR3 is CASSYQGPLTGELFF. In nucleotides, the CDR3 is TGTGCCAGCAGTTATCAGGGACCACTTACCGGGGAGCTGTTTTTT.